This T cell receptor beta chain was recorded in a study of blood T cells in healthy people across ages. The V end was cut by 5 bases, the J end by 5 bases, with 12 bases between. This CDR3 comprises 14 residues. Collection of ten milliliters of peripheral blood was performed for each donor. PBMCs numbering at least 7 million were isolated per sample. This clonotype was recorded a few times. Through a sample-barcoded 5' primer and a J-beta primer mix, a second PCR was run for roughly 7 to 12 cycles. One entry per CDR3 protein results from TCRdb running MiXCR on the 5' RACE reads. The data contain 750,000 to 850,000 distinct CDR3 sequences, approximately 25% of them singletons. This sample also belongs to another study, concerning T cells of mothers and their children.

Sequenced input: blood. This sequence originates from a boy aged 5-17 years in good health. The chain has TRBV12-3 or TRBV12-4 and TRBJ1-4; D remains unclear. CDR3 in amino acids: CASSTLGRNEKLFF. The CDR3 DNA reads as TGTGCCAGCAGTACTCTCGGTAGGAATGAAAAACTGTTTTTT.